This T cell receptor beta chain is drawn from a study of blood T cell repertoires in COVID-19. Looked up from germline, CDR1 is PRHDT and CDR2 is FYEKMQ (reference sequence). With 5 bases clipped from V and 9 bases from J, the junction kept 11 bases outside the gene matches. The CDR3 is 16 residues long. Repertoires were generated with immunoSEQ multiplex PCR, while TCRdb's copy carries only in-frame clones and drops some. This table holds 270,000 or so clones, around 89% found once. The receptor's source is a woman aged 40 to 50 with acute COVID-19. The sample taken for sequencing was PBMCs or T cells enriched from blood (not recorded which). The rearrangement links TRBV13 to TRBJ1-6, with 9 bases fitting TRBD1. CDR3 in DNA: TGTGCCAGCAGCAGGGGGGCGGGACAGGGAGGTTCACCCCTCCACTTT. This gives the protein CASSRGAGQGGSPLHF.